The subject of this entry is one T cell receptor beta chain. V lost 0 bases and J lost 5, with 16 bases in between. There are 15 residues in the CDR3. Germline V lookup: CDR1 DFQATT, CDR2 SNEGSKA (reference sequence). Reverse transcription of roughly 0.5 to 1 ug RNA was performed with random hexamers. Multiplex PCR with immunoSEQ amplified the TCR beta CDR3 across 54 Vbeta and 13 Jbeta. TCRdb analysed the immunoSEQ multiplex PCR reads with MiXCR anew, one entry per CDR3 protein. The sample lists about 190,000 distinct CDR3 sequences; approximately 94% were seen once. The entry originates in a study of CD8 T cells in Susac syndrome. Overall study: When blood was collected, patients with Susac syndrome were therapy-naive, were taking corticosteroids, or were receiving intravenous immunoglobulin alone.

The sequenced target, TCR beta, came from blood CD8+ and CD4+ T cells. The chain employs TRBV20-1 and TRBJ1-1; D gene unclear. This receptor was taken from a human donor with Susac syndrome. Sequenced material: CD4+ T cells from PBMCs. The CDR3 nucleotides are TGCAGTGCTAGAGACACCCGAGCCCTATATACTGAAGCTTTCTTT. Translation gives CSARDTRALYTEAFF.